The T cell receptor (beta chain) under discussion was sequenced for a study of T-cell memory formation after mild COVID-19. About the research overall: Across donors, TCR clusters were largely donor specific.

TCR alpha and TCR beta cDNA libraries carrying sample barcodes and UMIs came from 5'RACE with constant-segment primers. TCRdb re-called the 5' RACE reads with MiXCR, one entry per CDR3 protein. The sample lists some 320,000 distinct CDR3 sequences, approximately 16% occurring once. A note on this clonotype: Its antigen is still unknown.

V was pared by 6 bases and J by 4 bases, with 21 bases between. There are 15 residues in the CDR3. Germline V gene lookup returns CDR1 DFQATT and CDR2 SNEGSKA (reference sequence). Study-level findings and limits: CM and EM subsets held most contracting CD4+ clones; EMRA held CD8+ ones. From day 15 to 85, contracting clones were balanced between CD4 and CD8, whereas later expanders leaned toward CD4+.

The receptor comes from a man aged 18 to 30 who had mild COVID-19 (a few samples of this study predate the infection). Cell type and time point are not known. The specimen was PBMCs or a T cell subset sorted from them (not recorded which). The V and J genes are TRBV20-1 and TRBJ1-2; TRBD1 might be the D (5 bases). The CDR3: CSAAATQGYGYGYTF. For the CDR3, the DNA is TGCAGTGCGGCCGCAACTCAGGGATACGGCTATGGCTACACCTTC.